These T cell receptor beta chains were read from a single sample in a study of shared clonotypes between healthy human individuals. This table comes from immunoSEQ multiplex PCR, and its TCRdb copy is limited to in-frame clones, with some not included. The table has 500,000 to 700,000 clones, roughly 96% seen once. The sample consisted of naive CD8+ T cells sorted from blood. These receptor sequences come from a woman aged 25 to 39 in good health. Each CDR3 is given with its conserved first and last residue. A D gene is named only where the DNA matches it firmly. Only some rows state a clone size, as once, few, many or a class for expanded clones.

V,J,D,size,CDR3,DNA
TRBV28,TRBJ2-3,.,.,CASSLTGSTDTQYF,TGTGCCAGCAGTTTAACTGGAAGCACAGATACGCAGTATTTT
TRBV5-6,TRBJ1-4,.,.,CASSLTLGLREKLFF,TGTGCCAGCAGCTTGACACTAGGTCTGCGTGAAAAACTGTTTTTT
TRBV5-6,TRBJ2-7,.,.,CASSLVGGRSSYEQYF,TGTGCCAGCAGCTTGGTAGGCGGTCGTAGCTCCTACGAGCAGTACTTC
TRBV6-6,TRBJ2-7,.,.,CASSYSAPGYEQYF,TGTGCCAGCAGTTACTCGGCACCAGGTTACGAGCAGTACTTC
TRBV19,TRBJ2-2,.,.,CASSSLGPGPTGELFF,TGTGCCAGTAGTAGTTTGGGACCCGGGCCGACCGGGGAGCTGTTTTTT
TRBV18,TRBJ1-5,.,.,CASSPSGVSSNQPQHF,TGTGCCAGCTCACCGTCGGGAGTTTCGAGCAATCAGCCCCAGCATTTT
TRBV2,TRBJ2-2,.,.,CASRKGGRTGELFF,TGTGCCAGCAGGAAGGGGGGGCGGACCGGGGAGCTGTTTTTT
TRBV6-5,TRBJ2-7,.,.,CASSYRGLPYEQYF,TGTGCCAGCAGTTACCGGGGACTGCCCTACGAGCAGTACTTC
TRBV7-8,TRBJ1-1,.,.,CASSLEANTEAFF,TGTGCCAGCAGCTTAGAGGCGAACACTGAAGCTTTCTTT
TRBV2,TRBJ1-4,.,.,CASSQQPYEKLFF,TGTGCCAGCAGTCAACAGCCGTATGAAAAACTGTTTTTT
TRBV9,TRBJ1-1,.,.,CASSVERGSEAFF,TGTGCCAGCAGCGTAGAACGGGGATCTGAAGCTTTCTTT
TRBV29-1,TRBJ1-1,.,.,CSVEDVTEAFF,TGCAGCGTTGAAGATGTTACTGAAGCTTTCTTT
TRBV5-6,TRBJ2-7,.,.,CASSRGGEQYF,TGTGCCAGCAGCAGGGGGGGCGAGCAGTACTTC
TRBV9,TRBJ2-2,TRBD1,.,CASSARETGGTGELFF,TGTGCCAGCAGCGCCCGGGAGACAGGGGGCACCGGGGAGCTGTTTTTT
TRBV27,TRBJ2-7,TRBD2,.,CASSLLGGRGEQYF,TGTGCCAGCAGTTTACTTGGCGGGAGGGGGGAGCAGTACTTC
TRBV13,TRBJ2-7,TRBD2,.,CASSLGGSKYEQYF,TGTGCCAGCAGCTTGGGCGGGAGTAAGTACGAGCAGTACTTC
TRBV6-6,TRBJ1-2,.,.,CASSPPGSYGYTF,TGTGCCAGCAGTCCCCCGGGTAGCTATGGCTACACCTTC
TRBV13,TRBJ1-2,.,.,CASGGRGFGYGYTF,TGTGCCAGCGGGGGGCGAGGGTTTGGCTATGGCTACACCTTC
TRBV4-2,TRBJ2-3,.,.,CASSHSGDTDTQYF,TGTGCCAGCAGCCATAGCGGCGACACAGATACGCAGTATTTT
TRBV5-4,TRBJ2-1,TRBD2,.,CASSVILAGNYNEQFF,TGTGCCAGCAGCGTAATACTAGCGGGGAACTACAATGAGCAGTTCTTC
TRBV21-1,TRBJ1-1,.,.,CASSAGQQEKNTEAFF,TGTGCCAGCAGCGCGGGCCAGCAGGAAAAGAACACTGAAGCTTTCTTT
TRBV7-8,TRBJ2-1,TRBD2,.,CASSPREAPYNEQFF,TGTGCCAGCAGCCCGCGGGAGGCCCCTTACAATGAGCAGTTCTTC
TRBV2,TRBJ2-7,TRBD1,.,CASRWTGGSPEQYF,TGTGCCAGCAGGTGGACAGGGGGCTCTCCCGAGCAGTACTTC
TRBV10-3,TRBJ2-1,.,.,CAIRDSSYNEQFF,TGTGCCATCAGGGACAGCTCCTACAATGAGCAGTTCTTC
TRBV7-6,TRBJ2-1,.,.,CASSLAWGEQFF,TGTGCCAGCAGCTTAGCGTGGGGTGAGCAGTTCTTC
TRBV7-2,TRBJ2-1,TRBD2,.,CASSPRTSGSFHEQFF,TGTGCCAGCAGCCCTAGAACTAGCGGGAGTTTCCATGAGCAGTTCTTC
TRBV6-1,TRBJ1-5,TRBD1,once,CASSGLAYRGGSNQPQHF,TGTGCCAGCAGTGGCCTGGCCTACAGGGGAGGCAGCAATCAGCCCCAGCATTTT
TRBV6-1,TRBJ1-1,.,.,CASENSVMNTEAFF,TGTGCCAGTGAGAATTCAGTCATGAACACTGAAGCTTTCTTT
TRBV19,TRBJ1-5,.,.,CASSMWQSNQPQHF,TGTGCCAGTAGTATGTGGCAGAGCAATCAGCCCCAGCATTTT
TRBV5-5,TRBJ2-7,TRBD2,.,CASSEDSAGVPSEQYF,TGTGCCAGCAGCGAAGATTCGGCGGGAGTACCGAGCGAGCAGTACTTC
TRBV16,TRBJ1-3,.,.,CASSQSYRQPIPSSGNTIYF,TGTGCCAGCAGCCAATCATATAGACAGCCGATCCCCAGCTCTGGAAACACCATATATTTT
TRBV6-1,TRBJ1-1,.,.,CASTMTGNTEAFF,TGTGCCAGCACCATGACAGGGAACACTGAAGCTTTCTTT
TRBV7-2,TRBJ2-1,TRBD2,.,CASTRLAGVNEQFF,TGTGCCAGCACTCGACTAGCGGGAGTCAATGAGCAGTTCTTC
TRBV14,TRBJ2-7,.,.,CASSQWRQGGSYEQYF,TGTGCCAGCAGCCAATGGCGACAGGGAGGGTCCTACGAGCAGTACTTC
TRBV14,TRBJ2-2,TRBD2,.,CASRTSGSWELFF,TGTGCCAGCCGGACTAGCGGGAGCTGGGAGCTGTTTTTT
TRBV28,TRBJ1-1,.,.,CASSLIRGLNTEAFF,TGTGCCAGCAGTTTAATTCGCGGCCTGAACACTGAAGCTTTCTTT
TRBV6-7,TRBJ2-7,.,.,CASSYSYSFWSRDEQYF,TGTGCCAGCAGTTACTCGTATAGTTTCTGGAGCCGGGACGAGCAGTACTTC
TRBV21-1,TRBJ2-7,.,.,CASSKDGCGSSSEQYF,TGTGCCAGCAGCAAAGATGGGTGCGGGAGTAGCTCCGAGCAGTACTTC
TRBV18,TRBJ2-3,.,.,CASSPSLGLRDGDTQYF,TGTGCCAGCTCACCTTCCCTAGGCCTAAGGGACGGGGATACGCAGTATTTT
TRBV5-1,TRBJ2-7,.,.,CASRSAPGSYEQYF,TGCGCCAGCAGGTCCGCCCCCGGGTCCTACGAGCAGTACTTC
TRBV6-5,TRBJ2-7,.,.,CASSPQPNRGYEQYF,TGTGCCAGCAGCCCTCAGCCAAATAGGGGCTACGAGCAGTACTTC
TRBV13,TRBJ1-2,TRBD1,.,CASSRGTGNYGYTF,TGTGCCAGCAGCCGAGGGACAGGCAACTATGGCTACACCTTC
TRBV7-9,TRBJ1-1,.,.,CASFGGMDTEAFF,TGTGCCAGCTTTGGAGGTATGGACACTGAAGCTTTCTTT